These T cell receptor beta chains were read from a single sample in a study of blood T cell repertoires in COVID-19. Profiled with immunoSEQ multiplex PCR; TCRdb holds only in-frame clones, not every one. This table has about 270,000 clones, approximately 85% appearing once. Sequencing was performed on peripheral blood. Receptors were obtained from a woman in her 70s with acute or convalescent COVID-19. CDR3s include the opening cysteine and the closing phenylalanine or tryptophan. D genes are given only for firm matches. Some rows mark clone size as missing; the rest say once, few, many or name a class of expanded clone.

D gene,V gene,J gene,clone size,CDR3 protein,CDR3 DNA
-,TRBV27,TRBJ1-1,-,CASSTGLMNTEAFF,TGTGCCAGCAGCACGGGACTGATGAACACTGAAGCTTTCTTT
-,TRBV12-3/TRBV12-4,TRBJ1-2,once,CASSLAGGYTF,TGTGCCAGCAGTCTGGCGGGGGGCTACACCTTC
TRBD1,TRBV20-1,TRBJ1-1,-,CSASDRVDTEAFF,TGCAGTGCTAGTGACAGGGTAGACACTGAAGCTTTCTTT
TRBD1,TRBV6-5,TRBJ2-7,-,CATTLRGQRRPEQYF,TGTGCCACTACCCTCCGGGGACAGCGACGTCCCGAGCAGTACTTC
TRBD1,TRBV5-1,TRBJ1-1,-,CASSAATGGLGTEAFF,TGCGCCAGCAGCGCCGCCACAGGGGGATTGGGGACTGAAGCTTTCTTT
TRBD1,TRBV3-1/TRBV3-2,TRBJ1-2,once,CASTSDRGGGYTF,TGTGCCAGCACCTCGGACAGGGGCGGTGGCTACACCTTC
TRBD2,TRBV7-9,TRBJ2-4,-,CASSDAGGGIAKNIQYF,TGTGCCAGCAGCGACGCGGGCGGGGGGATAGCCAAAAACATTCAGTACTTC
TRBD2,TRBV2,TRBJ2-1,-,CASNRLAGINNEQFF,TGTGCCAGCAATCGACTAGCGGGGATTAACAATGAGCAGTTCTTC
TRBD1,TRBV2,TRBJ1-4,-,CASSAQGRANEKLFF,TGTGCCAGCAGTGCACAGGGGCGGGCTAATGAAAAACTGTTTTTT
-,TRBV19,TRBJ1-5,-,CASSIGQTSNQPQHF,TGTGCCAGTAGTATCGGACAGACTAGCAATCAGCCCCAGCATTTT
TRBD1,TRBV9,TRBJ2-1,once,CASSPRTGTGLDEQFF,TGTGCCAGCAGCCCACGCACCGGGACAGGGCTGGATGAGCAGTTCTTC